What follows describes a single TCR beta chain. The data derive from a study of shared clonotypes between healthy human individuals. Germline values: CDR1 SGHDT, CDR2 YYEEEE. This CDR3 contains 16 residues. The V and J ends lost 1 base and 4 bases, in that order; junction bases with no gene match: 4. Naive CD8 isolation took CD45RO-negative cells positively selected for CCR7 and excluded terminally differentiated effector memory CD45RA+ cells. Data came from immunoSEQ multiplex PCR; TCRdb stores just in-frame clones and leaves some out. The sample yields 2 million or so clones, around 96% seen once. The receptor was isolated from a man aged 18 to 29 in good health. This chain joins TRBV5-6 and TRBJ2-3; 12 bases map to TRBD2. Sequences were obtained from naive CD8+ T cells sorted from blood. This CDR3 reads CASSLFLAGGSDTQYF. Written as DNA, the CDR3 is TGTGCCAGCAGCTTGTTCCTAGCGGGAGGGTCAGATACGCAGTATTTT.